These 16 T cell receptor beta chains were all obtained from the same sample, sequenced in a study of blood T cells in healthy people across ages. Primed by a sample-barcoded 5' primer and a J-beta primer mix, a second PCR proceeded for 7 to 11 cycles. A single record per CDR3 protein comes from TCRdb applying MiXCR to the 5' RACE reads. The sample has around 940,000 distinct CDR3 sequences; roughly 51% are singletons. The specimen was blood. The receptors here all came from an older woman in good health.

For the CDR3, the DNA is TGTGCCAGCAGTTATCAAGGGGGGGAACTCATCTACACCTTC. As protein: CASSYQGGELIYTF. This chain connects TRBV28 to TRBJ1-2, with D possibly TRBD1 on 6 matching bases. Trimming removed 4 bases at V and 10 bases at J, with 19 bases between. The CDR3 has 14 residues. Per germline, CDR1 MDHEN and CDR2 SYDVKM.

The rearrangement uses TRBV11-1 and TRBJ2-7; D is ambiguous. Germline CDR1 is SGHAT and CDR2 is FQDESV (reference sequence). Between the trimmed V and J ends, which lost 3 bases and 2 bases, there was a span of 11 bases. The CDR3 runs 14 residues. CDR3 loop: CASSFTRPTYEQYF. The DNA of the CDR3 is TGTGCCAGCAGCTTTACCAGGCCAACCTACGAGCAGTACTTC. The full variable domain, in which reference TRBV11-1 and TRBJ2-7 provide the parts outside the CDR3, is EAEVAQSPRYKITEKSQAVAFWCDPISGHATLYWYRQILGQGPELLVQFQDESVVDDSQLPKDRFSAERLKGVDSTLKIQPAELGDSAMYLCASSFTRPTYEQYFGPGTRLTVT.

This clonotype was observed a handful of times. V usage is TRBV5-1 and J usage is TRBJ2-5, with 15 bases that match TRBD2. This CDR3 is built from 17 residues. Germline values: CDR1 SGHRS, CDR2 YFSETQ. The trim removed 5 bases at V and 5 bases at J, leaving 10 bases unmatched. CDR3 loop: CASSSGLAGGLAETQYF. CDR3 in DNA: TGCGCCAGCAGTTCCGGACTAGCGGGAGGGCTTGCGGAGACCCAGTACTTC.

This chain joins TRBV10-3 and TRBJ2-7; D is uncertain. The CDR3 runs to 13 residues. V lost 3 bases, J lost 4 bases, and 10 bases lay in between. Germline loops: CDR1 ENHRY, CDR2 SYGVKD. The CDR3, as DNA: TGTGCCATCAGTGAAAGACAAATTTACGAGCAGTACTTC. It yields the protein CAISERQIYEQYF.

Here the CDR3 reads CSVPGSSYEQYF. The CDR3 DNA is TGCAGTGTCCCCGGGAGTTCGTACGAGCAGTACTTC. V gene TRBV20-1 combines with J gene TRBJ2-7; D is possibly TRBD2 (6 bases). V gave up 7 bases and J gave up 4 bases, with 14 bases separating them. Germline loops: CDR1 DFQATT, CDR2 SNEGSKA (reference sequence). The CDR3 extends over 12 amino acids.

V and J are TRBV3-1 and TRBJ2-1; D not certain. Germline V gene sequence: CDR1 LGHDT, CDR2 YNNKEL (reference sequence). Trimming shortened V by 3 bases and J by 5 bases, and 5 bases separated the two germline ends. The CDR3 length is 12 residues. CDR3 coding DNA: TGTGCCAGCAGCCACCTAGACAATGAGCAGTTCTTC. Its translation: CASSHLDNEQFF.

This clonotype has a handful of counts. The rearrangement joins TRBV6-2 or TRBV6-3 to TRBJ2-7; weak D call: TRBD2 (5 bases). Trimming took 6 bases from V and 1 from J, leaving 10 bases between them. The CDR3 consists of 13 residues. From germline, CDR1 is MNHEY and CDR2 SVGEGT. DNA of the CDR3: TGTGCCAGCAGAACTAGACGTTCCTACGAGCAGTACTTC. Translation gives CASRTRRSYEQYF.

The chain couples TRBV4-3 to TRBJ1-5; the match to TRBD1 covers 11 bases. Germline CDR1 reads LGHNA; CDR2 reads YSLEER. The CDR3 totals 19 residues. V was clipped by 4 bases and J by 0 bases; unmatched bases: 11. The CDR3 reads CASSPRDRGTMYSNQPQHF. The DNA of the CDR3 is TGCGCCAGCAGCCCCAGGGACAGGGGGACGATGTATAGCAATCAGCCCCAGCATTTT.

The chain combines TRBV29-1 with TRBJ2-1; no reliable D call. The CDR3 extends over 14 amino acids. V lost 4 bases and J 4 bases, leaving 14 bases between the germline ends. From germline, CDR1 is SQVTM and CDR2 ANQGSEA. The CDR3 sequence: CSVAPLQLYNEQFF. In DNA, the CDR3 is TGCAGCGTTGCGCCTCTACAGCTATACAATGAGCAGTTCTTC.

V is TRBV24-1 and J is TRBJ2-3; 14 bases align to TRBD2. With 4 bases clipped from V and 4 bases from J, the junction kept 6 bases outside the gene matches. The CDR3 length is 17 residues. Germline V gives CDR1 KGHDR, CDR2 SFDVKD. The CDR3 DNA reads as TGTGCCACCAGTGACAGGACTAGCGGGAGGAGGGCAGATACGCAGTATTTT. It codes for CATSDRTSGRRADTQYF.

This clonotype was detected only a few times. The chain has TRBV4-1 and TRBJ2-1; the D gene is possibly TRBD2 (5 bases). The germline V and J ends were trimmed by 4 bases and 4 bases, with 11 bases remaining between them. The germline gives CDR1 MGHRA, CDR2 YSYEKL. The CDR3 loop spans 14 amino acids. Written as DNA, the CDR3 is TGCGCCAGCAGCCCTAAAAGCGGTTACAATGAGCAGTTCTTC. It translates to CASSPKSGYNEQFF.

Concerning this clonotype: This may be a read error, as it is one base from a much larger clone. V is TRBV3-1 and J is TRBJ2-3; TRBD1 or TRBD2 may be the D gene (5 bases each). The CDR3 length is 16 residues. Germline CDR1 and CDR2: LGHDT and YNNKEL (reference sequence). The CDR3 DNA reads as TGTGCCAGCAGCCGAAGTCGGGACCCGAGCACAGATACGCGGTATTTT. It yields the protein CASSRSRDPSTDTRYF.

The chain has TRBV7-9 and TRBJ1-3, with D possibly TRBD1 on 5 matching bases. The CDR3 has 16 amino acids. V was clipped by 5 bases and J by 4 bases, with 18 bases between them. Germline CDR1 reads SEHNR; CDR2 reads FQNEAQ (reference sequence). CDR3 sequence: CASSLPGLKGGNTIYF. Written as DNA, the CDR3 is TGTGCCAGCAGCCTACCGGGACTCAAAGGGGGAAACACCATATATTTT.

The chain joins TRBV27 to TRBJ2-7, with 7 bases lining up with TRBD2. CDR3 length: 17 residues. Germline assignment: CDR1 MNHEY and CDR2 SMNVEV (reference sequence). Trimming at V came to 5 bases and at J to 7 bases, leaving 20 bases not matched to a gene. The CDR3 protein is CASSPVAVGRSYNEQYF. As DNA, the CDR3 is TGTGCCAGCAGTCCCGTAGCTGTCGGGAGGAGCTACAATGAGCAGTACTTC.

The rearrangement joins TRBV29-1 to TRBJ2-3, with D perhaps TRBD1 (5 bases). The V end lost 5 bases, the J end lost 0 bases, and 15 bases lay between the germline ends. CDR3 length: 15 residues. Germline V gene sequence: CDR1 SQVTM, CDR2 ANQGSEA. CDR3 residues: CSVSAVGQSTDTQYF. In DNA, the CDR3 is TGCAGCGTTAGTGCAGTAGGACAAAGCACAGATACGCAGTATTTT.

The genes are TRBV6-1 and TRBJ2-7, with TRBD2 matching 8 bases. CDR3 length: 19 amino acids. Germline V CDR1 and CDR2: MNHNS, SASEGT. Trimming took 6 bases from V and 0 from J; bases not matched to a gene: 19. This chain's CDR3 is CASSPPWGEAGDSSYEQYF. CDR3 nucleotides: TGTGCCAGCAGCCCCCCGTGGGGGGAAGCGGGAGATAGCTCCTACGAGCAGTACTTC.